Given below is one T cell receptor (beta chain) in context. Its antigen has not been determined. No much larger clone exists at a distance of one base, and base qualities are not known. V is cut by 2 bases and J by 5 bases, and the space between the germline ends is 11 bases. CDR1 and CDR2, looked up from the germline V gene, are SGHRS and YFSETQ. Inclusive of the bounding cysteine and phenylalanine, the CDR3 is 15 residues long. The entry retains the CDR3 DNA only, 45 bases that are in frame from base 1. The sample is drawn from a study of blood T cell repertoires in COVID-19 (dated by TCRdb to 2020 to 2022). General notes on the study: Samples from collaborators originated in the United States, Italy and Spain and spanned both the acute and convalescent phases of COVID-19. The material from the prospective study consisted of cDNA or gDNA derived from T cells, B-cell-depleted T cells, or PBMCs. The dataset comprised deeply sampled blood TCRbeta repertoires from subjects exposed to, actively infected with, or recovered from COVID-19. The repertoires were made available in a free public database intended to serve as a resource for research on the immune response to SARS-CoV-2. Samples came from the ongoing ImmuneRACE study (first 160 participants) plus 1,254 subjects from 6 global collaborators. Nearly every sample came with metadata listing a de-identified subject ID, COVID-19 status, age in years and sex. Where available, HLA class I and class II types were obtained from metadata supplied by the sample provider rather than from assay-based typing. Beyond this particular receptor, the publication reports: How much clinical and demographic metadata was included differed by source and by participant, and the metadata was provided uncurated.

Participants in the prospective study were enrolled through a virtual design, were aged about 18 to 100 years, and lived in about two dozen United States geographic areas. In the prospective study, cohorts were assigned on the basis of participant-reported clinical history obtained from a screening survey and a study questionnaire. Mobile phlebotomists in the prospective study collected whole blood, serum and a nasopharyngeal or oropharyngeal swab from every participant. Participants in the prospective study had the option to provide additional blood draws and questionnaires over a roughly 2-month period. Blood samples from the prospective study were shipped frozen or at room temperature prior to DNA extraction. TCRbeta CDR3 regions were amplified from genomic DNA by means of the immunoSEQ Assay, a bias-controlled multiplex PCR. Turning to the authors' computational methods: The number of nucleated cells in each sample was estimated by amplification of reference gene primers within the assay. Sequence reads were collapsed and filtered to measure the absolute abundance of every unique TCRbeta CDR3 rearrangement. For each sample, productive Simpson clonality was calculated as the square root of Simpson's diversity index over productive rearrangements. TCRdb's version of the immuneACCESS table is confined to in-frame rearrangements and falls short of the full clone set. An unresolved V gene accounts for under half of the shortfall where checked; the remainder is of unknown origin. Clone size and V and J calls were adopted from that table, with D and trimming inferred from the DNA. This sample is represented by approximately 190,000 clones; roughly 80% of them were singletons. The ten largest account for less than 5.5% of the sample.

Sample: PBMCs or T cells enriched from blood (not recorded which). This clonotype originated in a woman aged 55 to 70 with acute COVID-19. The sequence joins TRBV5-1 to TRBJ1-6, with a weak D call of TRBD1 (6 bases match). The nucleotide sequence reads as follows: TGCGCCAGCAGCTTCAACAGGGAGAATAATTCACCCCTCCACTTT. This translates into CASSFNRENNSPLHF.